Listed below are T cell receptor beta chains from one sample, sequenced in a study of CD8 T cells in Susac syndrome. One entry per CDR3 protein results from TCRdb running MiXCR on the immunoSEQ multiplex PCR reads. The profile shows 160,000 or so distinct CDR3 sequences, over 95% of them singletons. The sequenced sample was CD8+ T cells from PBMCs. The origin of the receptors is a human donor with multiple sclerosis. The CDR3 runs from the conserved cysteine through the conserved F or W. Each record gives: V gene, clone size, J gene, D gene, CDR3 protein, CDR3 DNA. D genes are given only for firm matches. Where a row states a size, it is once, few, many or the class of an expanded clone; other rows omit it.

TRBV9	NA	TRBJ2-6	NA	CASSVLQFLSGANVLTF	TGTGCCAGCAGCGTCCTGCAGTTCCTCTCTGGGGCCAACGTCCTGACTTTC
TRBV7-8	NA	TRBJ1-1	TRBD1	CASSPGTVAPRPSEAFF	TGTGCCAGCAGCCCCGGGACAGTGGCCCCGCGACCAAGTGAAGCTTTCTTT
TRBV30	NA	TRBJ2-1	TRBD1	CAWSVGTGPYNEQFF	TGTGCCTGGAGTGTAGGGACAGGGCCCTACAATGAGCAGTTCTTC
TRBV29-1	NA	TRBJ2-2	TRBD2	CSVGPGLGFENTGELFF	TGCAGCGTTGGACCGGGACTAGGTTTTGAGAACACCGGGGAGCTGTTTTTT
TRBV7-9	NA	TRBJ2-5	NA	CASSFRQRKETQYF	TGTGCCAGCAGCTTCAGACAGAGGAAGGAGACCCAGTACTTC
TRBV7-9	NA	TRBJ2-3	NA	CASRAAGEADTQYF	TGTGCCAGCAGAGCAGCCGGGGAGGCAGATACGCAGTATTTT
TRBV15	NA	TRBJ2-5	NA	CATTTAGALLKETQYF	TGTGCCACCACGACCGCGGGGGCCCTTCTAAAAGAGACCCAGTACTTC
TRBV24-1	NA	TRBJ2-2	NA	CATRAGNTGELFF	TGTGCCACCAGAGCGGGTAACACCGGGGAGCTGTTTTTT
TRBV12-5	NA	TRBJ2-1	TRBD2	CASGPTLGLAGEQFF	TGTGCTAGTGGTCCTACCCTAGGACTAGCGGGAGAGCAGTTCTTC
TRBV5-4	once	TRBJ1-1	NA	CASSSFDAEAFF	TGTGCCAGCAGCAGCTTCGACGCTGAAGCTTTCTTT
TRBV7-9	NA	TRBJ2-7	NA	CASSLALGTEQYF	TGTGCCAGCAGCTTAGCGTTGGGGACTGAGCAGTACTTC
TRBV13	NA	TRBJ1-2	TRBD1	CASSPQRTGMEGYTF	TGTGCCAGCAGCCCTCAACGGACAGGGATGGAGGGCTACACCTTC
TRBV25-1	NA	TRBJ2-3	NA	CASSEWERGGTDTQYF	TGTGCCAGCAGTGAATGGGAAAGGGGAGGCACAGATACGCAGTATTTT
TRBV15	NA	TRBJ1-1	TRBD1	CATSRDRVTEAFF	TGTGCCACCAGCCGGGACAGGGTCACTGAAGCTTTCTTT
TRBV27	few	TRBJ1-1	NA	CASSSGLEAFF	TGTGCCAGCAGTTCTGGGCTCGAAGCTTTCTTT
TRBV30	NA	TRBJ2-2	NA	CAWSVWWNTGELFF	TGTGCCTGGAGTGTATGGTGGAACACCGGGGAGCTGTTTTTT
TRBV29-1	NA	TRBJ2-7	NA	CSVEFGPSREQYF	TGCAGCGTTGAATTCGGGCCCTCTCGCGAGCAGTACTTC
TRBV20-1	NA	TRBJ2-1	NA	CSARGGLGSSSYNEQFF	TGCAGTGCTCGTGGCGGCTTGGGGTCGAGCTCCTACAATGAGCAGTTCTTC
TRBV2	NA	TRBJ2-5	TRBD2	CASSREGLALQETQYF	TGTGCCAGCAGCAGGGAGGGCCTAGCATTACAGGAGACCCAGTACTTC
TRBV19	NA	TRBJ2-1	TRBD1	CASSSRTGPTSYNEQFF	TGTGCCAGTAGTTCCCGGACAGGACCAACCTCCTACAATGAGCAGTTCTTC
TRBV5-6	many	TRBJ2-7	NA	CASSSSYEQYF	TGTGCCAGCAGCTCCTCCTACGAGCAGTACTTC
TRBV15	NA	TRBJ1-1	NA	CATSRDRGRGAEAFF	TGTGCCACCAGCAGAGATCGAGGGAGGGGGGCTGAAGCTTTCTTT
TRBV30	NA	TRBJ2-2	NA	CASTNTGELFF	TGTGCCTCTACGAACACCGGGGAGCTGTTTTTT
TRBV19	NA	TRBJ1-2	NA	CASSGDGDVYGYTF	TGTGCCAGTAGTGGCGACGGGGACGTCTATGGCTACACCTTC
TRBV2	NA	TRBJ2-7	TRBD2	CASSEGSGEHEQYF	TGTGCCAGCAGTGAGGGTAGCGGGGAGCACGAGCAGTACTTC
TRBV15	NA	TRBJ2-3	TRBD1	CATSRRTGGTDTQYF	TGTGCCACCAGCAGACGAACAGGGGGTACAGATACGCAGTATTTT
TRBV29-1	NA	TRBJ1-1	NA	CSVVSPGNTEAFF	TGCAGCGTTGTTTCCCCAGGGAACACTGAAGCTTTCTTT
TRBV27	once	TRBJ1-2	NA	CASRFGGTNYGYTF	TGTGCCAGCCGCTTTGGGGGTACTAACTATGGCTACACCTTC
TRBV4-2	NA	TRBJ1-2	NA	CASSQDRTDYGYTF	TGTGCCAGCAGCCAAGATAGGACGGACTATGGCTACACCTTC
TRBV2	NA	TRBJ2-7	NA	CVSLGERGEQYF	TGTGTCAGCTTAGGGGAAAGGGGCGAGCAGTACTTC
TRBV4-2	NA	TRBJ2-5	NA	CASSPTVQETQYF	TGTGCCAGCAGCCCGACCGTTCAAGAGACCCAGTACTTC
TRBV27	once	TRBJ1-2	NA	CASSLSTGNYGYTF	TGTGCCAGCAGTTTAAGTACAGGAAACTATGGCTACACCTTC
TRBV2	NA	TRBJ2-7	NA	CASSERGTIYEQYF	TGTGCCAGCAGTGAGAGGGGGACCATCTACGAGCAGTACTTC
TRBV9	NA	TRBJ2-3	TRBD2	CASSFSGGTTDTQYF	TGTGCCAGCAGCTTTAGCGGGGGGACTACAGATACGCAGTATTTT
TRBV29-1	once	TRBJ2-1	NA	CSVELDNSYNEQFF	TGCAGCGTTGAATTAGATAACTCCTACAATGAGCAGTTCTTC
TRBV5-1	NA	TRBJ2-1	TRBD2	CASSSIGGSYNEQFF	TGCGCCAGCAGCTCGATCGGGGGGTCCTACAATGAGCAGTTCTTC
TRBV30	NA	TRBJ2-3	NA	CAWRVPSGDPTDTQYF	TGTGCCTGGAGGGTTCCATCTGGAGATCCCACAGATACGCAGTATTTT
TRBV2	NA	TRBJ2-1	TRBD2	CASSVEGVLAGPYNEQFF	TGTGCCAGCAGTGTTGAGGGGGTTCTAGCGGGGCCCTACAATGAGCAGTTCTTC
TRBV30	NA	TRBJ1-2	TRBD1	CAWSVSQGGGYTF	TGTGCCTGGAGTGTTTCCCAGGGGGGTGGCTACACCTTC
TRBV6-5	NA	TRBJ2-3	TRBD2	CASSYSSGGALTDTQYF	TGTGCCAGCAGTTACTCCAGCGGGGGGGCCCTCACAGATACGCAGTATTTT
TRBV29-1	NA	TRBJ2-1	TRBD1	CSVEKGGVYNEQFF	TGCAGCGTTGAAAAAGGGGGCGTCTACAATGAGCAGTTCTTC
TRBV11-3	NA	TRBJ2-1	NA	CASSSHRNEQFF	TGTGCCAGCAGCTCCCACCGGAATGAGCAGTTCTTC
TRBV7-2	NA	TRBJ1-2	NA	CASSSIHKARVEGYTF	TGTGCCAGCAGCTCAATCCATAAAGCCAGGGTTGAGGGCTACACCTTC
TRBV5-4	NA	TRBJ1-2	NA	CASSLNGGRHYGYTF	TGTGCCAGCAGCTTAAACGGGGGGCGGCACTATGGCTACACCTTC